Listed here is a single T cell receptor (beta chain). TCRdb reprocessed the RACE reads with MiXCR, giving one entry per CDR3 protein. The sample holds approximately 25,000 distinct CDR3 sequences, 8% to 10% seen once. This entry comes from a study of human T cells and chemical hapten exposure. Overall study: Slight differences in pooled library volume were the main source of varying TCR yields across samples.

Documented time point: patch test 2, 6 weeks after DPC sensitization. The treatment here: therapeutic diphenylcyclopropenone sensitization with weekly scalp DPC. There are 15 residues in the CDR3. V dropped 1 base and J dropped 1 base, with 10 bases sitting between them. CDR1 and CDR2 from the germline V gene are MGHRA and YSYEKL. This rearrangement joins TRBV4-1 to TRBJ2-5; possibly TRBD1 or TRBD2 for D (5 bases each). The receptor comes from a man aged 30-40 years with alopecia areata. Some clones in this sample may be carry-over from other donors' samples. The input for sequencing was whole blood, taken in connection with sensitization to the hapten diphenylcyclopropenone (DPC). The CDR3 sequence is CASSQVWGSQETQYF. The CDR3 nucleotides are TGCGCCAGCAGCCAAGTATGGGGGAGCCAAGAGACCCAGTACTTC.